This T cell receptor beta chain was found in a study of CD8+CD57+ T cells in acquired aplastic anemia. Looking at the study overall: Sorted cells (CD4+ and CD8+) yielded DNA amounts that averaged roughly 3.5 ug. Regarding the study as a whole: Between patients and controls, approximately 29 CD8+ CDR3 sequences were found in common. Controls did not differ significantly from patients in CD8+ Simpson's diversity.

Comment on this clonotype: The antigen remains unidentified.

Using genomic DNA as the template, TCR beta VDJ and CDR3 profiling was carried out. From the reads, TCRdb called clonotypes with MiXCR, one entry per CDR3 protein. Of about 260,000 distinct CDR3 sequences in the sample, roughly 82% were seen once. CD8+CD57+ cell expansion, shown by flow cytometry, had occurred in the patients selected for sequencing. Patients uniformly had severe acquired aplastic anemia. The CDR3 sequence is 18 residues long. Germline loops: CDR1 SGHVS, CDR2 FQNEAQ. Sequenced: sorted CD4+, CD8+, or CD8+CD57+ T cells (not recorded which) from PBMCs. The source is a human donor with aplastic anemia. The J gene is TRBJ2-7, the V gene TRBV7-8; D is ambiguous. The CDR3 here is CASSLAPGRAAQSYGQDV. CDR3 DNA sequence: TGTGCCAGCAGCTTAGCGCCAGGTCGGGCAGCGCAGTCTTACGGGCAGGACGTC.